The next 21 T cell receptor beta chains were all read from a single sample in a study of radiotherapy plus CTLA-4 blockade in lung cancer. Measured with immunoSEQ multiplex PCR; TCRdb has only the in-frame clones, and not every one. The sample contains 25,000 to 35,000 clones, about 81% of which appear only once. The sample here was peripheral blood, taken from a patient treated with radiotherapy plus ipilimumab. These receptors were collected from a human donor with non-small cell lung cancer that progressed on radiotherapy plus ipilimumab.

This clone has a single count. This chain connects TRBV27 to TRBJ2-2; D perhaps matches TRBD1 (6 bases). There are 15 residues in the CDR3. The ends were cut back, 2 bases at V and 7 bases at J, with 14 bases in the middle. CDR1 is MNHEY and CDR2 is SMNVEV in the germline V gene (reference sequence). DNA for the CDR3: TGTGCCAGCAGTTTACCTCCGGACAGTGGCGGGGAGCTGTTTTTT. This sequence encodes CASSLPPDSGGELFF.

V usage is TRBV7-9 and J usage is TRBJ2-5; possible D gene TRBD1, 6 bases. V lost 0 bases and J lost 2, with 10 bases in between. CDR1 and CDR2 (germline): SEHNR, FQNEAQ (reference sequence). The CDR3 has 15 amino acids. CDR3 coding DNA: TGTGCCAGCAGCTTAGCGCGACAGGCGCAAGAGACCCAGTACTTC. Encoded protein: CASSLARQAQETQYF.

The chain combines TRBV6-1 with TRBJ2-1; 7 nucleotides line up with TRBD2. CDR1 and CDR2 (germline): MNHNS, SASEGT. The CDR3 has 15 residues. The trim removed 1 base at V and 0 bases at J, leaving 0 bases unmatched. DNA of the CDR3: TGTGCCAGCAGTGAAGGGGGGGGCTCCTACAATGAGCAGTTCTTC. The encoded protein is CASSEGGGSYNEQFF.

This clone was counted once. This chain connects TRBV6-1 to TRBJ1-1; 7 bases are shared with TRBD1. The junction had 1 base not matched to a gene; V was cut back by 6 bases and J by 0 bases. The CDR3 is made up of 13 amino acids. Per germline, CDR1 MNHNS and CDR2 SASEGT. The CDR3 DNA reads as TGTGCCAGCAGAACAGGGGTGAACACTGAAGCTTTCTTT. Translating gives CASRTGVNTEAFF.

The chain has TRBV6-6 and TRBJ2-1, with D possibly matching TRBD1 (6 bases). The germline V gene has CDR1 MNHNY and CDR2 SVGAGI (reference sequence). Between the trimmed V and J ends, which lost 6 bases and 0 bases, there was a span of 12 bases. The CDR3 spans 15 residues. The CDR3 loop is CASRSDRSSYNEQFF. CDR3 DNA: TGTGCCAGCAGGAGCGACAGGAGCTCCTACAATGAGCAGTTCTTC.

This clone appeared a few times. Germline and junction disagree at one end, which may indicate a read error. The chain links TRBV5-4 to TRBJ1-6; D unresolved. Per germline, CDR1 SGHNT and CDR2 YYREEE (reference sequence). This CDR3 is built from 17 residues. The CDR3 DNA follows: TGCGCCAGCAGCCAACCCGGAACCGGGGAGCATAATTCACCCCTCCACTTT. Translating gives CASSQPGTGEHNSPLHF.

This chain connects TRBV5-4 to TRBJ2-3; TRBD2 aligns across 8 bases. The V and J ends lost 4 bases and 2 bases, in that order; junction bases with no gene match: 3. This CDR3 has 14 residues. CDR1 is SGHNT and CDR2 is YYREEE in the germline V gene (reference sequence). CDR3 in amino acids: CASSVGGVTDTQYF. The CDR3 DNA reads TGTGCCAGCAGCGTCGGGGGGGTCACAGATACGCAGTATTTT.

The rearrangement links TRBV2 to TRBJ1-2, with 10 bases identical to TRBD1. The CDR3 sequence is 12 residues long. The V and J ends lost 11 bases and 4 bases, in that order; junction bases with no gene match: 4. Germline V gene data show CDR1 as SNHLY and CDR2 as FYNNEI. As DNA, the CDR3 is TGTGCCGGGGGACAGGGGATCTATGGCTACACCTTC. Translating it yields CAGGQGIYGYTF.

The chain is built from TRBV19 and TRBJ2-3; 8 bases align to TRBD1. The CDR3 sequence is 14 residues long. Germline V gene lookup returns CDR1 LNHDA and CDR2 SQIVND (reference sequence). After removal of 6 bases from V and 4 bases from J, the junction contained 6 bases not matched to a gene. The CDR3 here is CASSLGQDPDTQYF. The CDR3 nucleotides are TGTGCCAGTAGCCTGGGACAGGACCCAGATACGCAGTATTTT.

This clone was counted only a few times. V and J are TRBV2 and TRBJ1-2; 8 positions match TRBD1. Germline V gene lookup returns CDR1 SNHLY and CDR2 FYNNEI. Trimming removed 5 bases from V and 6 bases from J; junction bases left unmatched: 11. This CDR3 spans 15 amino acids. The CDR3 protein is CASSPGGRQGNGYTF. DNA of the CDR3: TGTGCCAGCAGTCCAGGTGGACGACAGGGGAATGGCTACACCTTC.

This clone was seen a few times. The chain links TRBV5-1 to TRBJ1-3; D remains unclear. The V and J ends lost 4 bases and 6 bases respectively, with 8 bases between them. This CDR3 comprises 12 residues. Germline assignment: CDR1 SGHRS and CDR2 YFSETQ. This CDR3 reads CASSPGSNTIYF. CDR3 DNA: TGCGCCAGCAGCCCGGGGTCAAACACCATATATTTT.

The rearrangement joins TRBV7-2 to TRBJ2-3, with D perhaps matching TRBD1 (6 bases). Germline values: CDR1 SGHTA, CDR2 FQGNSA. Trimming removed 4 bases at V and 2 bases at J, with 22 bases between. This CDR3 has 18 residues. CDR3 protein: CASSYEGVGGGLTDTQYF. The CDR3 region has the DNA TGTGCCAGCAGCTACGAGGGGGTCGGTGGGGGTCTCACAGATACGCAGTATTTT. Filled out from reference TRBV7-2 and TRBJ2-3, the complete variable domain reads GAGVSQSPSNKVTEKGKDVELRCDPISGHTALYWYRQSLGQGLEFLIYFQGNSAPDKSGLPSDRFSAERTGGSVSTLTIQRTQQEDSAVYLCASSYEGVGGGLTDTQYFGPGTRLTVL.

The CDR3 sequence is CASSEQGARSPLHF. The CDR3 region has the DNA TGTGCCAGCAGCGAACAGGGGGCGCGATCACCCCTCCACTTT. The chain couples TRBV6-4 to TRBJ1-6; 9 bases are a match to TRBD1. Unmatched junction bases numbered 7, after V lost 6 bases and J lost 10 bases. Germline CDR1 and CDR2: MRHNA and SNTAGT. CDR3 length equals 14 residues.

This clone appeared once. J is TRBJ2-3 and V is TRBV5-4; D uncertain. The CDR3 has 12 amino acids. The germline V and J ends were trimmed by 4 bases and 4 bases, with 7 bases remaining between them. CDR1 and CDR2 (germline): SGHNT, YYREEE (reference sequence). The CDR3 region is CASSLFPDTQYF. The CDR3 DNA is TGTGCCAGCAGCCTTTTTCCAGATACGCAGTATTTT.

This chain links TRBV6-6 with TRBJ2-5, with 10 nucleotides matching TRBD1. CDR1 is MNHNY, CDR2 SVGAGI, per germline (reference sequence). The CDR3 consists of 16 residues. Trimming removed 6 bases from V and 2 bases from J; junction bases left unmatched: 9. In DNA form, the CDR3 reads TGTGCCAGCAGCCGCAACCGGGACAGGGGTCAAGAGACCCAGTACTTC. Its translation is CASSRNRDRGQETQYF.

The rearrangement joins TRBV7-2 to TRBJ2-1; the match to TRBD2 covers 10 bases. The germline gives CDR1 SGHTA, CDR2 FQGNSA. V shed 5 bases, J shed 0 bases, and the junction held 13 bases outside the gene matches. This CDR3 comprises 19 residues. CDR3 DNA sequence: TGTGCCAGCAGCCCGCGGGTTAGCGGGGGGAGTAGCTCCTACAATGAGCAGTTCTTC. Amino acid sequence: CASSPRVSGGSSSYNEQFF.

The chain links TRBV10-1 to TRBJ1-6, with D maybe TRBD1 (6 bases). The germline V and J ends were trimmed by 8 bases and 2 bases, with 13 bases remaining between them. Germline V lookup: CDR1 WNHNN, CDR2 SYGVQD (reference sequence). The CDR3 length is 15 residues. The CDR3 DNA reads TGCGCCAGCCACAGGGTAGGGACCTATAATTCACCCCTCCACTTT. This translates into CASHRVGTYNSPLHF.

This rearrangement joins TRBV10-1 to TRBJ2-3; 14 bases line up with TRBD2. The CDR3 length is 19 residues. Looked up from germline, CDR1 is WNHNN and CDR2 is SYGVQD (reference sequence). V was clipped by 4 bases and J by 0 bases; unmatched bases: 9. The CDR3 DNA follows: TGCGCCAGCAGTGGAACCTTAGGACTAGCGGGGGGAAGCACAGATACGCAGTATTTT. Translating gives CASSGTLGLAGGSTDTQYF.

The rearrangement joins TRBV2 to TRBJ1-3; tentative D call: TRBD1 (5 bases). V lost 6 bases and J lost 0, with 21 bases in between. Germline V CDR1 and CDR2: SNHLY, FYNNEI. The CDR3 has 18 amino acids. The CDR3 coding sequence is TGTGCCAGCAGAAAGGGTGGGGGGAAGAAGGTCTCTGGAAACACCATATATTTT. It yields the protein CASRKGGGKKVSGNTIYF.

The chain links TRBV4-2 to TRBJ2-3, with D maybe TRBD1 (5 bases). The CDR3 runs to 18 residues. V was pared by 4 bases and J by 0 bases, with 20 bases between. Germline V lookup: CDR1 LGHNA, CDR2 YNFKEQ. The CDR3 DNA reads as TGTGCCAGCAGCCTCTGGGGCGGCGGTCGTAGTAGCACAGATACGCAGTATTTT. This gives the protein CASSLWGGGRSSTDTQYF.

The chain joins TRBV18 to TRBJ2-7, with 8 bases identical to TRBD1. There are 18 residues in the CDR3. The germline V gene encodes CDR1 KGHSH and CDR2 LQKENI. V shed 6 bases and J 3 bases; nucleotides not matched to a gene: 19. In DNA form, the CDR3 reads TGTGCCAGCTCTCTTCAGACGTCGCAGGGGGCATGGGTCTACGAGCAGTACTTC. It codes for CASSLQTSQGAWVYEQYF.